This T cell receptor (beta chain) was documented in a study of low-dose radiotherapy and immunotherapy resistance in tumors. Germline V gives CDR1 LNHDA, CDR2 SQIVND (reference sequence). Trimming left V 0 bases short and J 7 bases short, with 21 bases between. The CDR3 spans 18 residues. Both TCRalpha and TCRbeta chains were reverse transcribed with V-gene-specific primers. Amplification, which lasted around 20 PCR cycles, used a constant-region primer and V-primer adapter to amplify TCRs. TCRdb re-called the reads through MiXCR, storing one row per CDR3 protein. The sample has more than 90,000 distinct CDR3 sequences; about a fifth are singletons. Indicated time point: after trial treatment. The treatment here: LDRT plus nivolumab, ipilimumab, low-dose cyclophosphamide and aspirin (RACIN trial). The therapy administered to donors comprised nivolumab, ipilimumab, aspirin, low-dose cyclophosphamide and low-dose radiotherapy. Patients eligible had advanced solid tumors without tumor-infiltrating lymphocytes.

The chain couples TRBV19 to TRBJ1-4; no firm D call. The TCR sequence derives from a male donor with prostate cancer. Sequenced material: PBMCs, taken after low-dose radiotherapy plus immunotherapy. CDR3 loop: CASSIDQISVLDGEKLFF. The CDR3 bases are TGTGCCAGTAGTATAGATCAAATATCGGTTCTGGACGGTGAAAAACTGTTTTTT.